The 19 T cell receptor beta chains in this list originate from one sample, sequenced in a study of beta chain features in type 1 diabetes. Investigators reverse transcribed all isolated RNA, so they sequenced expressed TCRB transcripts. Data came from immunoSEQ multiplex PCR; TCRdb stores just in-frame clones and leaves some out. The table has 250,000 to 400,000 clones, around 15% seen once. Sequences were obtained from central memory CD4+ T cells from blood. The receptors stem from a man between 25 and 39 years old in good health.

V is TRBV15 and J is TRBJ1-2; D is unclear. CDR3 length equals 15 residues. The ends were cut back, 0 bases at V and 4 bases at J, with 12 bases in the middle. Germline loops: CDR1 LNHNV, CDR2 YYDKDF (reference sequence). The CDR3 DNA reads as TGTGCCACCAGCAGAGACTCCCTAAAAGGCTATGGCTACACCTTC. Residues: CATSRDSLKGYGYTF.

The chain carries TRBV7-6 and TRBJ2-1; 9 bases match TRBD1. Trimming cost V 5 bases and J 9 bases; bases outside gene matches: 11. The CDR3 has 15 residues. CDR1 and CDR2 (germline): SGHVS, FNYEAQ. The CDR3 loop is CASSPRDRVAGEQFF. Here the CDR3 DNA reads TGTGCCAGCAGCCCCCGGGACAGGGTAGCCGGTGAGCAGTTCTTC.

The V and J genes are TRBV5-4 and TRBJ1-1, with no clear D. There are 14 residues in the CDR3. Germline V gene data show CDR1 as SGHNT and CDR2 as YYREEE (reference sequence). Trimming cost V 0 bases and J 0 bases, with 6 bases left between them. CDR3 amino acids: CASSLDFMNTEAFF. The CDR3 region has the DNA TGTGCCAGCAGCTTGGACTTCATGAACACTGAAGCTTTCTTT.

The sample holds a few counts of this clone. The CDR3 DNA is TGTGCCAGCAGCCAAGCGGGGGGGCACTCCTACAATGAGCAGTTCTTC. It translates to CASSQAGGHSYNEQFF. The V call is TRBV14, the J call TRBJ2-1; 8 bases line up with TRBD2. Germline V gene sequence: CDR1 SGHDN, CDR2 FVKESK. This CDR3 has 16 residues. V shed 1 base, J shed 0 bases, and the junction held 2 bases outside the gene matches.

The sample holds a few counts of this clone. The gene calls are TRBV7-6 and TRBJ2-7, with unresolved D. The germline gives CDR1 SGHVS, CDR2 FNYEAQ. The CDR3 length is 14 residues. The V and J ends lost 5 bases and 0 bases respectively, with 11 bases between them. The CDR3 sequence is CASSALDSSYEQYF. Written as DNA, the CDR3 is TGTGCCAGCAGCGCATTAGACTCCTCCTACGAGCAGTACTTC.

The chain uses TRBV15 and TRBJ1-1, with D hard to call. Germline V gene data show CDR1 as LNHNV and CDR2 as YYDKDF (reference sequence). Trimming removed 4 bases at V and 5 bases at J, with 14 bases between. The CDR3 contains 14 residues. CDR3 bases: TGTGCCACCAGCATCTCTTTCCTTGGGACTGAAGCTTTCTTT. Its translation: CATSISFLGTEAFF. The variable domain in full, with the rest retrieved from reference TRBV15 and TRBJ1-1, is DAMVIQNPRYQVTQFGKPVTLSCSQTLNHNVMYWYQQKSSQAPKLLFHYYDKDFNNEADTPDNFQSRRPNTSFCFLDIRSPGLGDTAMYLCATSISFLGTEAFFGQGTRLTVV.

The chain couples TRBV19 to TRBJ2-7; D possibly matches TRBD1 or TRBD2 (5 bases each). CDR1 and CDR2 from the germline V gene are LNHDA and SQIVND (reference sequence). The CDR3 has 14 residues. V was trimmed by 11 bases and J by 0 bases, leaving 17 bases between them. The CDR3 protein is CALPTGRISYEQYV. CDR3 in DNA: TGTGCCCTCCCCACGGGACGGATCTCCTACGAGCAGTACGTC.

The V call is TRBV19, the J call TRBJ2-1; 7 nucleotides match TRBD1. The CDR3 consists of 13 residues. CDR1 LNHDA and CDR2 SQIVND come from the germline V gene (reference sequence). V dropped 5 bases and J dropped 7; count of bases not matched to a gene: 5. The CDR3 here is CASSLQGSNEQFF. CDR3 in DNA: TGTGCCAGTAGTTTACAGGGGTCGAATGAGCAGTTCTTC.

This chain links TRBV9 with TRBJ1-2; D not certain. Germline V gives CDR1 SGDLS, CDR2 YYNGEE. This CDR3 has 15 amino acids. V was shortened by 3 bases and J by 0 bases, with 12 bases between the two germline ends. The CDR3 nucleotides are TGTGCCAGCAGCGGATCGTGGGGAACTAACTATGGCTACACCTTC. Residues: CASSGSWGTNYGYTF.

This clone appeared a few times. The chain employs TRBV7-3 and TRBJ2-3; D not certain. V lost 6 bases and J lost 4, with 14 bases in between. The CDR3 is 14 residues long. The germline V gene encodes CDR1 SGHTA and CDR2 FQGTGA. For the CDR3, the DNA is TGTGCCAGCAGGGTTAGTTATTCCGCAGATACGCAGTATTTT. Protein sequence: CASRVSYSADTQYF.

This clone was counted between two and nine times. CDR3 region: CASSQTQTGTYGYTF. The DNA of the CDR3 is TGTGCCAGCAGCCAAACCCAGACAGGGACCTATGGCTACACCTTC. The chain recombines TRBV10-3 with TRBJ1-2; TRBD1 aligns across 7 bases. J gave up 4 bases and V 10 bases, and 15 bases lay outside the gene matches. CDR1 ENHRY and CDR2 SYGVKD come from the germline V gene. CDR3 size: 15 residues.

The chain is built from TRBV15 and TRBJ1-5, with 8 bases identical to TRBD1. This CDR3 contains 16 residues. V trimming: 6 bases; J trimming: 5 bases; junction bases outside the gene matches: 12. Germline CDR1 is LNHNV and CDR2 is YYDKDF (reference sequence). CDR3 in amino acids: CATRSASGGEYQPQHF. The CDR3 nucleotides read TGTGCCACCAGATCAGCCTCAGGGGGCGAGTATCAGCCCCAGCATTTT.

The chain couples TRBV7-9 to TRBJ1-1; D uncertain. The germline CDR1 and CDR2 sequences are SEHNR and FQNEAQ (reference sequence). The CDR3 totals 14 residues. V lost 1 base, J lost 3 bases, and 9 bases lay in between. DNA of the CDR3: TGTGCCAGCAGCTTAGGGCAGATAGACACTGAAGCTTTCTTT. Residues: CASSLGQIDTEAFF.

CDR3 region: CASRAAGGADTQYF. Here the CDR3 DNA reads TGTGCCAGCAGGGCAGCGGGGGGGGCAGATACGCAGTATTTT. The V call is TRBV7-2, the J call TRBJ2-3, with TRBD2 identical over 10 bases. J was trimmed by 4 bases and V by 6 bases; bases with no gene match: 4. Germline values: CDR1 SGHTA, CDR2 FQGNSA. The CDR3 sequence is 14 residues long.

This clone was counted between two and nine times. This chain links TRBV5-5 with TRBJ1-2, with 9 bases matching TRBD1. The CDR3 covers 16 residues. The V gene's germline CDR1 is SGHKS and CDR2 YYEKEE (reference sequence). With 0 bases clipped from V and 6 bases from J, the junction kept 9 bases outside the gene matches. The DNA of the CDR3 is TGTGCCAGCAGCTTGGTGGCCACCGGGACAGGGAATGGCTACACCTTC. This gives the protein CASSLVATGTGNGYTF.

The table lists this clone with a few counts. This sequence joins TRBV6-5 and TRBJ1-1; D may be TRBD1 (6 bases). V was clipped by 2 bases and J by 11 bases, with 12 bases between them. CDR1 and CDR2 (germline): MNHEY, SVGAGI. CDR3 length: 12 residues. CDR3 sequence (DNA): TGTGCCAGCAGTTACCAGGGGCCGACCGCTTTCTTT. Protein product: CASSYQGPTAFF.

This clone was found a few times. The same CDR3 arises from other DNA sequences in this sample as well. This chain uses TRBV7-2 with TRBJ2-3, with a possible D match to TRBD2 (6 bases). This CDR3 comprises 14 residues. Germline V CDR1 and CDR2: SGHTA, FQGNSA. Trimming left V 1 base short and J 2 bases short, with 7 bases between. As DNA, the CDR3 is TGTGCCAGCAGCTTAGGCGGGACCACAGATACGCAGTATTTT. Amino acids: CASSLGGTTDTQYF.

This clone was counted many times. Other DNA sequences of this sample code for an identical CDR3. The gene calls are TRBV7-2 and TRBJ2-3; no definite D call. From germline, CDR1 is SGHTA and CDR2 FQGNSA. With 4 bases removed from V and 4 bases from J, the gap between germline ends came to 6 bases. This CDR3 comprises 12 residues. The chain's CDR3 is CASSSLPDTQYF. The CDR3 DNA sequence: TGTGCCAGCAGCTCTCTCCCAGATACGCAGTATTTT.

V usage is TRBV5-4 and J usage is TRBJ2-6; no clear D gene. The CDR3 totals 17 residues. The ends were cut back, 0 bases at V and 0 bases at J, with 10 bases in the middle. Per germline, CDR1 SGHNT and CDR2 YYREEE (reference sequence). For the CDR3, the DNA is TGTGCCAGCAGCTTGGGTCGTGGGGACTCTGGGGCCAACGTCCTGACTTTC. This gives the protein CASSLGRGDSGANVLTF.